Each of the 8 T cell receptor beta chains below was sequenced from the same sample in a study of T-cell reconstitution after alpha-beta-depleted transplantation in children. Unique molecular identifiers tagged the TCRbeta library. In TCRdb, the PCR reads were re-called with MiXCR into one record per CDR3 protein. The data hold around 700,000 distinct CDR3 sequences, with around 13% observed a single time. The sequencing used PBMCs, collected before TCRalphabeta/CD19-depleted stem cell transplant. The receptors shown here come from a girl aged 2 to 10 with congenital amegakaryocytic thrombocytopenia, due to receive a stem cell transplant.

The table lists this clonotype with many counts. The chain has TRBV29-1 and TRBJ2-1, with D perhaps TRBD1 (6 bases). Germline V gene lookup returns CDR1 SQVTM and CDR2 ANQGSEA. The CDR3 covers 13 residues. Between the trimmed V and J ends, which lost 7 bases and 2 bases, there was a span of 12 bases. The CDR3 loop is CSAAGDAYNEQFF. The DNA for the CDR3 is TGCAGCGCCGCAGGGGATGCCTACAATGAGCAGTTCTTC.

A remark on this clonotype: A much larger clone is a single base away; this may be a read error. The V call is TRBV12-3 or TRBV12-4, the J call TRBJ1-2; D not resolved. The CDR3 extends over 14 amino acids. The CDR3 nucleotides are TGTGCCAGCAGTTTAGCCCCGGGGAACTATGGCTACATCTTC. As protein: CASSLAPGNYGYIF.

V is TRBV5-1 and J is TRBJ2-1; 12 bases agree with TRBD2. Germline CDR1 and CDR2: SGHRS and YFSETQ. The CDR3 spans 16 residues. The V gene end was trimmed by 1 base and the J gene end by 8 bases; junction bases not matched to a gene: 7. CDR3 DNA sequence: TGCGCCAGCAGCTTGAATCTAGCGGGAGGGCCCGATGAGCAGTTCTTC. Translated, it gives CASSLNLAGGPDEQFF.

This clonotype came up many times. The chain employs TRBV4-1 and TRBJ2-7; 12 bases line up with TRBD2. The CDR3 contains 14 residues. Germline lookup yields CDR1 MGHRA and CDR2 YSYEKL. V lost 4 bases to trimming and J lost 11 bases; unmatched junction nucleotides: 9. CDR3 DNA: TGCGCCAGCAGCCCGACTAGCGGGAGTATGTTAAAGTACTTC. This encodes CASSPTSGSMLKYF.

The chain employs TRBV19 and TRBJ1-5, with 7 bases matching TRBD1. CDR3 size: 15 residues. Germline CDR1 and CDR2: LNHDA and SQIVND (reference sequence). Losses at the gene ends were 5 bases for V and 2 bases for J; bases not matched to a gene: 6. The CDR3 nucleotides read TGTGCCAGTAGTGCCCGGGACAGAGGCAATCAGCCCCAGCATTTT. This translates into CASSARDRGNQPQHF.

The rearrangement joins TRBV30 to TRBJ2-1; D might be TRBD1 or TRBD2, each matching 5 bases. Germline V gives CDR1 GTSNPN, CDR2 SVGIG (reference sequence). Trimming took off 2 bases at V and 7 bases at J, with 15 bases between the two ends. This CDR3 comprises 14 residues. The CDR3 loop is CAWSPGTVGNEQFF. The CDR3 DNA follows: TGTGCCTGGAGTCCCGGGACGGTAGGGAATGAGCAGTTCTTC.

As regards this clonotype: A much larger clone differs from this one at a single base, so this may be a read error. The gene calls are TRBV5-1 and TRBJ2-2; unclear D gene. In germline, CDR1 is SGHRS, CDR2 YFSETQ. The ends were cut back, 1 base at V and 0 bases at J, with 7 bases in the middle. The CDR3 has 15 amino acids. CDR3 protein: CASSLRHSNTGELFF. As DNA, the CDR3 is TGCGCCAGCAGCTTGCGGCATTCGAACACCGGGGAGCTGTTTTTT.

There are a few counts of this clonotype. The J gene is TRBJ2-6, the V gene TRBV20-1; no definite D call. The CDR3 is 13 residues long. V shed 4 bases and J shed 3 bases, with 7 bases lying between them. Germline V CDR1 and CDR2: DFQATT, SNEGSKA (reference sequence). The CDR3 loop reads CSATSDGANVLTF. DNA of the CDR3: TGCAGTGCTACTTCGGATGGGGCCAACGTCCTGACTTTC.